Below, 12 T cell receptor beta chains from the same sample are listed, as sequenced in a study of monozygotic twins with inflammatory bowel disease. TCRdb re-called the 5' RACE reads; every CDR3 protein appears as one record, without DNA. This sample's table has some 450,000 distinct CDR3 sequences. The sequencing sample was made of blood. The receptors come from a human donor with ulcerative colitis or Crohn's disease, or a healthy co-twin of an affected twin (not recorded which).

V and J are TRBV28 and TRBJ2-3; lacking DNA, the TRBD1 call made by TCRdb goes unchecked. The V gene's germline CDR1 is MDHEN and CDR2 SYDVKM. The CDR3 sequence is 13 residues long. The CDR3 is CASRGTIIDTQYF.

J is TRBJ1-5 and V is TRBV4-1; lacking DNA, the TRBD1 call made by TCRdb goes unchecked. In germline, CDR1 is MGHRA, CDR2 YSYEKL. The length of the CDR3 is 16 residues. CDR3 in amino acids: CASSQVLATGNQPQHF.

The chain employs TRBV7-3 and TRBJ2-2; TCRdb proposes TRBD1, but this gene call is untestable without DNA. CDR3 length equals 16 residues. The germline V gene has CDR1 SGHTA and CDR2 FQGTGA. This chain's CDR3 is CASSLQQGKNTGELFF.

This sequence joins TRBV29-1 and TRBJ1-2; TCRdb gives TRBD1 as the D gene, but with no DNA this cannot be confirmed. CDR3 size: 13 residues. The V gene's germline CDR1 is SQVTM and CDR2 ANQGSEA. CDR3 protein: CSVDRGGLYGYTF.

The rearrangement uses TRBV6-5 and TRBJ2-3; TCRdb gives TRBD2 as the D gene, but with no DNA this cannot be confirmed. This CDR3 has 17 residues. Germline V gene lookup returns CDR1 MNHEY and CDR2 SVGAGI. CDR3 residues: CASRTETSGPVTDTQYF.

The J gene is TRBJ1-2, the V gene TRBV7-2; the TCRdb D gene call, TRBD1, has no DNA to confirm it. The CDR3 spans 16 residues. Germline-derived CDR1 and CDR2 are SGHTA and FQGNSA. CDR3 amino acids: CASSFPIDSANYGYTF.

The chain uses TRBV12-3 or TRBV12-4 and TRBJ2-7; TCRdb's D call of TRBD2 is untestable without DNA. CDR3 length: 13 amino acids. The CDR3: CASQKALDYEQYF.

The rearrangement links TRBV5-1 to TRBJ2-7; TCRdb calls TRBD1, which cannot be checked without DNA. CDR3 length equals 12 residues. Germline V gene lookup returns CDR1 SGHRS and CDR2 YFSETQ. CDR3 amino acids: CATPGRELEQYF. Using reference TRBV5-1 and TRBJ2-7 for the parts outside the CDR3, the full variable domain is KAGVTQTPRYLIKTRGQQVTLSCSPISGHRSVSWYQQTPGQGLQFLFEYFSETQRNKGNFPGRFSGRQFSNSRSEMNVSTLELGDSALYLCATPGRELEQYFGPGTRLTVT.

The V gene is TRBV29-1, the J gene TRBJ1-2; there is no DNA to check the TCRdb D call of TRBD1. The CDR3 is 13 residues long. Germline CDR1 reads SQVTM; CDR2 reads ANQGSEA. CDR3: CSVVGQGLGGYTF.

The V and J genes are TRBV7-9 and TRBJ1-5; checking the TCRdb D call of TRBD1 is not possible without DNA. This CDR3 spans 15 amino acids. Germline loops: CDR1 SEHNR, CDR2 FQNEAQ (reference sequence). The CDR3 sequence: CASSSPGQGYQPQHF.

This sequence joins TRBV29-1 and TRBJ2-1; without DNA, the TCRdb call of TRBD1 cannot be checked. The germline CDR1 and CDR2 sequences are SQVTM and ANQGSEA. The CDR3 sequence is 13 residues long. The CDR3 sequence is CSGAYPLNNEQFF.

The chain is built from TRBV3-1 and TRBJ2-5; the D gene TCRdb calls, TRBD2, cannot be checked with no DNA. The CDR3 has 14 amino acids. Germline CDR1 reads LGHDT; CDR2 reads YNNKEL (reference sequence). The chain's CDR3 is CASSQGLAVETQYF.